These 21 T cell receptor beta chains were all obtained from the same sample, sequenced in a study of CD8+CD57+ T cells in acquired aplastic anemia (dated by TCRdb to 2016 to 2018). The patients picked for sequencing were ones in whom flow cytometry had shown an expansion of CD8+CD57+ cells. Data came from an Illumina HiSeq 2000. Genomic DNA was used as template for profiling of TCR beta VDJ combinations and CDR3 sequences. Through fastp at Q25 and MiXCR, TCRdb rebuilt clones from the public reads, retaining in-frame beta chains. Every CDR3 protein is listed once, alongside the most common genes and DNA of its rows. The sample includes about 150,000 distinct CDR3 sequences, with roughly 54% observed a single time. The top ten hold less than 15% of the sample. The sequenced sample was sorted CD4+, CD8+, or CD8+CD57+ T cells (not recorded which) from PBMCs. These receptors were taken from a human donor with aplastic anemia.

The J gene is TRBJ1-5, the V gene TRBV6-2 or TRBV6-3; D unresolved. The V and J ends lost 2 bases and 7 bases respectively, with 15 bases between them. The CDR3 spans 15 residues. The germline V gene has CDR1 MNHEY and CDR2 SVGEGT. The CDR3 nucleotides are TGTGCCAGCAGTTACGCCCAAGACACGGAACAGCCCCAGCATTTT. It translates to CASSYAQDTEQPQHF.

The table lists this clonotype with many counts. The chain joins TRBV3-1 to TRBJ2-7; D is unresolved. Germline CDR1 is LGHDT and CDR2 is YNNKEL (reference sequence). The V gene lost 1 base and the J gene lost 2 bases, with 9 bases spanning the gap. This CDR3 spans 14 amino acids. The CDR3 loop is CASSQGVSTYEQYF. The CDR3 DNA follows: TGTGCCAGCAGCCAAGGGGTCTCCACCTACGAGCAGTACTTC.

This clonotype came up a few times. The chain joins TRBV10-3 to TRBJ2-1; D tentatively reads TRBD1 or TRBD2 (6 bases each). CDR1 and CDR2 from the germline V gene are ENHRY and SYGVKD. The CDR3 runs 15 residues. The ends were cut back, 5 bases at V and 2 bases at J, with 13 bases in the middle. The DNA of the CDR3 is TGTGCCATCAGTTTCGGGGGCGCGACCTACAATGAGCAGTTCTTC. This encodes CAISFGGATYNEQFF.

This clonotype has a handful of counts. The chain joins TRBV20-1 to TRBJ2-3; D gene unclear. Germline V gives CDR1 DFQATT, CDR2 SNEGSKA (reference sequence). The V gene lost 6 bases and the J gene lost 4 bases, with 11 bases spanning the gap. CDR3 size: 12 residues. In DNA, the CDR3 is TGCAGTGCCCGCCCTGGCCCAGATACGCAGTATTTT. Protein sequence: CSARPGPDTQYF.

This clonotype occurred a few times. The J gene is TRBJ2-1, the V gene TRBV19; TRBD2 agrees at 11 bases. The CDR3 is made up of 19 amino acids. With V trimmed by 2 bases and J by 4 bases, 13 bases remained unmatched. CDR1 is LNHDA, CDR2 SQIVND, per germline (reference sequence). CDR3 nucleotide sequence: TGTGCCAGTAGTATACCGTCTAGCGGGGGGTCCTACAATTACAATGAGCAGTTCTTC. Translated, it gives CASSIPSSGGSYNYNEQFF.

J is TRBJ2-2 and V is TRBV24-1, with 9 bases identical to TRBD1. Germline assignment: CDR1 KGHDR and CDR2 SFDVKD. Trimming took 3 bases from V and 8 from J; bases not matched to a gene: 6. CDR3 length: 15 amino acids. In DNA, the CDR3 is TGTGCCACCAGTGATGGGACAGGGCGTCTAGGGGAGCTGTTTTTT. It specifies CATSDGTGRLGELFF.

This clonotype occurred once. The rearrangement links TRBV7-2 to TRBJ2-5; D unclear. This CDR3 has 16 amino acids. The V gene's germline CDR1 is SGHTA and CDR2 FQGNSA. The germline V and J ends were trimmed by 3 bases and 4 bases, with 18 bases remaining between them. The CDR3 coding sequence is TGTGCCAGCAGCTTTGTACATAGTCCATATAGAGAGACCCAGTACTTC. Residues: CASSFVHSPYRETQYF.

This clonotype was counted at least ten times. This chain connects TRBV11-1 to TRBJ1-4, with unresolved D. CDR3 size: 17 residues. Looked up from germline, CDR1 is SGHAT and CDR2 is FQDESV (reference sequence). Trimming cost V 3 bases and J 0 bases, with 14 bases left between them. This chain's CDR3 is CASSFREHLATNEKLFF. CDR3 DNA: TGTGCCAGCAGCTTCAGAGAACACCTTGCAACTAATGAAAAACTGTTTTTT.

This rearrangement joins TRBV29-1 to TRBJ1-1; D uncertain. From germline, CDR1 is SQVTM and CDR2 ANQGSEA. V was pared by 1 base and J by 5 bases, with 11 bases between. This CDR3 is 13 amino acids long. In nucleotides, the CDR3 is TGCAGCGTTGAAGGTGGGAAACGGACTGAAGCTTTCTTT. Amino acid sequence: CSVEGGKRTEAFF.

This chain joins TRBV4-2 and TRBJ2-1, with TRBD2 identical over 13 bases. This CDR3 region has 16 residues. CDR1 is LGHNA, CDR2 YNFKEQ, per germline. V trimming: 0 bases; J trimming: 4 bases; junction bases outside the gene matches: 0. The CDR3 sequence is CASSQETSGGYNEQFF. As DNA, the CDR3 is TGTGCCAGCAGCCAAGAGACTAGCGGGGGGTACAATGAGCAGTTCTTC.

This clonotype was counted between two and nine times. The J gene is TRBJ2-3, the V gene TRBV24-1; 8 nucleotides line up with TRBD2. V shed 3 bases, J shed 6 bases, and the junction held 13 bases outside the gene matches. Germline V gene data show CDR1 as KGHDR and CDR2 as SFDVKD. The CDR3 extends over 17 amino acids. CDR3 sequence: CATSDAAGVGIRDTQYF. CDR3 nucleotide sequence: TGTGCCACCAGTGATGCAGCGGGAGTGGGTATTAGGGATACGCAGTATTTT.

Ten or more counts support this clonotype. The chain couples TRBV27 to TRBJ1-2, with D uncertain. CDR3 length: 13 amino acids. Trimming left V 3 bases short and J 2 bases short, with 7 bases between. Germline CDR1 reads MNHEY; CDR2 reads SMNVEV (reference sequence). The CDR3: CASSLQRNYGYTF. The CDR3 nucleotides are TGTGCCAGCAGTTTGCAGAGAAACTATGGCTACACCTTC.

CDR3 loop: CASSQTDTTDTQYF. CDR3 nucleotides: TGTGCCAGCAGCCAAACGGACACGACAGATACGCAGTATTTT. The chain is built from TRBV25-1 and TRBJ2-3; D is possibly TRBD1 (5 bases). Trimming took off 6 bases at V and 3 bases at J, with 13 bases between the two ends. Germline assignment: CDR1 MGHDK and CDR2 SYGVNS. The CDR3 is made up of 14 amino acids.

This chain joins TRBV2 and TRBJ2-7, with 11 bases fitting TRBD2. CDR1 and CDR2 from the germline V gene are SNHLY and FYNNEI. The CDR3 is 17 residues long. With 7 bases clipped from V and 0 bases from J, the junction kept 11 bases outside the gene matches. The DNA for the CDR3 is TGTGCCAGCACTCCGCGGCTAGCGGGGGGCAGCTCCTACGAGCAGTACTTC. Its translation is CASTPRLAGGSSYEQYF.

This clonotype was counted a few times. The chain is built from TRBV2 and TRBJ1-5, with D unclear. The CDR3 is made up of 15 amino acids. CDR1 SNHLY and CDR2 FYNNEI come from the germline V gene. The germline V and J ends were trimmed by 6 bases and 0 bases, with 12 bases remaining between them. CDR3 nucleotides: TGTGCCAGCAGCACGACCAGTAATAGCAATCAGCCCCAGCATTTT. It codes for CASSTTSNSNQPQHF.

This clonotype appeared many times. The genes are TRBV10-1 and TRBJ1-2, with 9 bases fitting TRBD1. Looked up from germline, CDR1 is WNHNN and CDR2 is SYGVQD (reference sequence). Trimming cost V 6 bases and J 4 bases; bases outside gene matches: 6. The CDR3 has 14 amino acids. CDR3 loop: CASRYTGGVYGYTF. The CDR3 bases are TGCGCCAGCAGATACACAGGGGGCGTCTATGGCTACACCTTC.

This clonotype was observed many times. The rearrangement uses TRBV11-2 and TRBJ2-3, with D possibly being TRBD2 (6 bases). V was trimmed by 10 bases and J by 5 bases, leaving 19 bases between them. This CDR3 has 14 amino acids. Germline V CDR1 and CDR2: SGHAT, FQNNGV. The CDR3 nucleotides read TGTGCCACGGGACTTGGGTTAGGAATAGATACGCAGTATTTT. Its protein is CATGLGLGIDTQYF.

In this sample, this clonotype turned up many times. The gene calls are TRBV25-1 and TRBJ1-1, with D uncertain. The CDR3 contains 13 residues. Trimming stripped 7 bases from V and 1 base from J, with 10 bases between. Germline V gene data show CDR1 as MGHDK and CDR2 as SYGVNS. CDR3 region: CASTWTGNTEAFF. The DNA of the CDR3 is TGTGCCAGCACCTGGACGGGGAACACTGAAGCTTTCTTT.

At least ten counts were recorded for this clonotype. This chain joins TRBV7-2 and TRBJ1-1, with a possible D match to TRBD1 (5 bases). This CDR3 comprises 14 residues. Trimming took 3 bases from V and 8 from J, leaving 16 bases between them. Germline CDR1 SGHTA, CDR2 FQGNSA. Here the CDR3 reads CASSFVNLGTEAFF. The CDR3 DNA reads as TGTGCCAGCAGCTTCGTCAATCTTGGGACGGAAGCTTTCTTT.

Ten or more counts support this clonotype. CDR3 loop: CASSFSVTQYF. CDR3 sequence (DNA): TGTGCCAGCAGTTTTTCCGTTACGCAGTATTTT. The rearrangement uses TRBV12-3 or TRBV12-4 and TRBJ2-3; D unresolved. This CDR3 contains 11 residues. V was shortened by 3 bases and J by 8 bases, with 6 bases between the two germline ends.

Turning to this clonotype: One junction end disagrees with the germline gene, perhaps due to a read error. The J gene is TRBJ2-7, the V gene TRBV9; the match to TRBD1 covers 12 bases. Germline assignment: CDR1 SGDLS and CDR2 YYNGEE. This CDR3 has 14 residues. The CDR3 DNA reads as TGTGCCAGCAGCGTCGGGACAGGGGGCCGGGGGCAGAACTTC. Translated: CASSVGTGGRGQNF.